This TCR beta chain was identified in a study of T-cell reconstitution after alpha-beta-depleted transplantation in children (dated by TCRdb to about 2016). Describing the broader study: Using TCR repertoire profiling, the study followed T-cell immune reconstitution in a quantitative way in children after TCRalphabeta/CD19-depleted allogeneic hematopoietic cell transplantation. What the authors observed across the whole study: About two months after transplant, the apparently early recovery of alphabetaT-cell counts reportedly depended on just several hundred clones that had expanded rapidly and came from non-depleted graft cells. The frequencies of hyperexpanded clones fell over the following months, and after one year, T-cell counts and TCRbeta diversity were mostly attributed to newly produced T cells. In some patients, high TCRbeta diversity at day 60 was attributed to recipient T cells and intrathymic progenitors that had survived conditioning.

To note about this clonotype: What this receptor recognizes is not known. This may be a read error: a much more frequent sequence differs by one nucleotide.

The CDR3 numbers 15 residues from cysteine through phenylalanine. Just CDR3 DNA is preserved here, 45 bases in frame from base 1. According to the germline V gene (reference sequence), CDR1 reads LNHNV and CDR2 reads YYDKDF. Relative to germline, V is 3 bases shorter and J is 3 bases shorter, with 14 bases between their ends. The protocol used for the library was PCR. The sample was run on an Illumina HiSeq 2500. TCR libraries were prepared with molecular barcoding, using unique molecular identifiers to normalize TCRbeta repertoire quantification. Through fastp at Q25 and MiXCR, TCRdb rebuilt clones from the public reads, retaining in-frame beta chains. Each CDR3 protein appears once, grouped with its most common genes and DNA. Recorded for this sample are around 450,000 distinct CDR3 sequences; over 9.5% of them occurred a single time. The top ten hold approximately 2% of the sample. This specimen's treatment or condition label, per the study, means: allogeneic hematopoietic cell transplantation with graft depleted of TCRalphabeta T cells and CD19 B cells. The transplant recipients were children given TCRalphabeta/CD19-depleted allogeneic hematopoietic cell grafts.

The origin of this receptor is a child aged 2 to 9 with inherited bone marrow failure, due to receive a stem cell transplant. The rearranged chain carries TRBV15 and TRBJ2-5; the D gene is perhaps TRBD2, on 6 matching bases. This material consisted of PBMCs, taken before TCRalphabeta/CD19-depleted stem cell transplant. The CDR3 here reads CATSREIGGEETQYF. DNA sequence: TGTGCCACCAGCAGGGAAATCGGAGGGGAAGAGACCCAGTACTTC.